This TCR beta chain was profiled in a study of CD8 T cell repertoires and HIV-1 epitope variants. Study at large: Twenty-five autologous and known Gag and Nef epitope variant peptides each stimulated T cells separately.

Assay: immunoSEQ multiplex PCR; the TCRdb copy retains only in-frame clones and omits some. The sample yields some 100,000 clones, roughly 77% seen once. The clonotype comes from a male donor with HIV. The sequenced material came from uncultured baseline CD8+ T cells from peripheral blood mononuclear cells (PBMCs).

The CDR3 DNA reads as TGTGCCATCAGTGAGTCCTCCCGCCGCTCCTACGAGCAGTACTTC. This translates into CAISESSRRSYEQYF. The chain is built from TRBV10-3 and TRBJ2-7; D unresolved. Trimming took 0 bases from V and 0 from J, leaving 9 bases between them. The CDR3 consists of 15 residues. Germline assignment: CDR1 ENHRY and CDR2 SYGVKD.